A selection of T cell receptor beta chains follows, all from one sample in a study of beta chain features in type 1 diabetes. TCRdb's table, derived via immunoSEQ multiplex PCR, lists solely in-frame clones and lacks some. The sample includes some 400,000 clones, about 14% of them seen just once. Sequenced material: naive CD4+ T cells from blood. The receptors derive from a young woman in good health. Both conserved end residues are part of each CDR3. The order of the fields is D gene, clone size, J gene, V gene, CDR3 protein, CDR3 DNA. A D gene is named only where the DNA matches it firmly. Clone size is given for some rows only: seen once, a few or many times, or a class if the clone is expanded.

TRBD2	-	TRBJ2-1	TRBV7-9	CASSFSAGVGSYNEQFF	TGTGCCAGCAGCTTTTCAGCGGGAGTAGGCTCCTACAATGAGCAGTTCTTC
-	-	TRBJ2-1	TRBV29-1	CSVFAIAESYNEQFF	TGCAGCGTTTTTGCGATAGCGGAATCCTACAATGAGCAGTTCTTC
-	-	TRBJ2-3	TRBV7-2	CASSLALREWNTDTQYF	TGTGCCAGCAGCTTAGCGCTCCGGGAGTGGAACACAGATACGCAGTATTTT
TRBD1	-	TRBJ1-5	TRBV15	CATSRPGQGNQPQHF	TGTGCCACCAGCAGACCGGGACAGGGGAATCAGCCCCAGCATTTT
-	-	TRBJ2-1	TRBV18	CASSQRAGGGYNEQFF	TGTGCCAGCTCACAAAGGGCCGGGGGAGGCTACAATGAGCAGTTCTTC
-	-	TRBJ1-5	TRBV5-6	CASSIHRVNQPQHF	TGTGCCAGCAGCATACACAGGGTAAATCAGCCCCAGCATTTT
-	-	TRBJ2-7	TRBV5-4	CASSLFRNARHYEQYF	TGTGCCAGCAGCTTGTTTAGAAATGCGAGGCACTACGAGCAGTACTTC
TRBD2	-	TRBJ2-7	TRBV7-9	CASSFAGARREQYF	TGTGCCAGCAGCTTCGCGGGAGCTCGTCGCGAGCAGTACTTC
TRBD2	few	TRBJ2-1	TRBV19	CASSNNRGGNEQFF	TGTGCCAGTAGTAACAATCGGGGGGGCAATGAGCAGTTCTTC
TRBD1	few	TRBJ2-7	TRBV19	CASSIALGTGFYEQYF	TGTGCCAGTAGTATCGCCCTCGGGACAGGGTTCTACGAGCAGTACTTC
-	few	TRBJ1-1	TRBV6-5	CASTGNTEAFF	TGTGCCAGCACCGGGAACACTGAAGCTTTCTTT
TRBD2	-	TRBJ2-1	TRBV13	CASSKLAGAPNEQFF	TGTGCCAGCAGCAAGCTAGCGGGAGCCCCCAATGAGCAGTTCTTC